The rows below give T cell receptor beta chains drawn from one sample of a study of shared clonotypes between healthy human individuals. Sequencing used immunoSEQ multiplex PCR; TCRdb keeps in-frame clones, though not all of them. Here the sample spans some 1 million clones, 65% to 80% being singletons. Sequencing input: memory CD4+ T cells sorted from blood. The receptors shown here come from a man aged 18-30 years in good health. The CDR3 runs from the conserved cysteine through the conserved F or W. A D gene is named only where the DNA matches it firmly. Clone size, where shown, is once, few, many, or a class for clones that have expanded.

D | J | size | V | length | CDR3 | DNA
TRBD2 | TRBJ2-3 | once | TRBV27 | 17 | CASSRYFSGGYTDTQYF | TGTGCCAGCAGTCGATACTTTAGCGGGGGGTACACAGATACGCAGTATTTT
. | TRBJ2-1 | . | TRBV7-2 | 15 | CASSLVGFLYNEQFF | TGTGCCAGCAGCTTAGTTGGATTTCTCTACAATGAGCAGTTCTTC
. | TRBJ1-2 | . | TRBV2 | 14 | CASSAETRAEGYTF | TGTGCCAGCAGTGCGGAGACGCGGGCTGAGGGCTACACCTTC
. | TRBJ2-7 | . | TRBV12-2 | 17 | CASRLDRFGRNIYEQYF | TGTGCAAGTCGCTTAGATCGTTTCGGTAGGAACATCTACGAGCAGTACTTC
. | TRBJ2-3 | once | TRBV11-2 | 14 | CASSLGYSTDTQYF | TGTGCCAGCAGCTTAGGTTACAGCACAGATACGCAGTATTTT
TRBD2 | TRBJ2-1 | . | TRBV19 | 17 | CASSTLTSGRTYNEQFF | TGTGCCAGTAGTACCTTGACTAGCGGGAGGACCTACAATGAGCAGTTCTTC
. | TRBJ2-2 | . | TRBV18 | 13 | CASSPRRTGELFF | TGTGCCAGCTCACCGCGGCGGACCGGGGAGCTGTTTTTT
. | TRBJ2-6 | . | TRBV7-8 | 17 | CASSLVHRNSGANVLTF | TGTGCCAGCAGCTTAGTTCATCGAAACTCTGGGGCCAACGTCCTGACTTTC
TRBD1 | TRBJ2-3 | . | TRBV10-3 | 14 | CAIRSGGGTDTQYF | TGTGCCATCAGGTCAGGGGGCGGGACAGATACGCAGTATTTT
TRBD2 | TRBJ2-3 | . | TRBV11-1 | 15 | CASSFGLAEIDTQYF | TGTGCCAGCAGCTTCGGACTAGCGGAGATAGATACGCAGTATTTT
. | TRBJ2-7 | . | TRBV19 | 14 | CASTNRVTVYEQYF | TGTGCCAGTACGAACAGGGTGACCGTCTACGAGCAGTACTTC
TRBD2 | TRBJ2-5 | few | TRBV28 | 14 | CASTSREGRETQYF | TGTGCCAGCACCTCAAGGGAGGGGCGGGAGACCCAGTACTTC
. | TRBJ1-1 | . | TRBV15 | 16 | CATSRGQGGLNTEAFF | TGTGCCACCAGCAGAGGCCAAGGGGGGTTGAACACTGAAGCTTTCTTT
. | TRBJ1-6 | few | TRBV9 | 14 | CASSDPETSSPLHF | TGTGCCAGCAGCGATCCAGAGACAAGTTCACCCCTCCACTTT
TRBD1 | TRBJ2-5 | few | TRBV2 | 13 | CASRSRVQGAQYF | TGTGCCAGCAGATCTAGGGTACAGGGGGCCCAGTACTTC
. | TRBJ1-1 | . | TRBV29-1 | 12 | CSVVITGTEAFF | TGCAGCGTTGTTATTACGGGCACTGAAGCTTTCTTT
. | TRBJ1-5 | few | TRBV2 | 13 | CASTQNSNQPQHF | TGTGCCAGCACGCAGAATAGCAATCAGCCCCAGCATTTT
. | TRBJ2-3 | . | TRBV2 | 15 | CASSEAGTGTDTQYF | TGTGCCAGCAGTGAAGCGGGAACGGGAACAGATACGCAGTATTTT
TRBD1 | TRBJ1-1 | . | TRBV7-2 | 18 | CASSSPHRDRGRKTEAFF | TGTGCCAGCAGCTCTCCCCACCGGGACAGGGGGCGGAAGACTGAAGCTTTCTTT
. | TRBJ1-1 | . | TRBV6-4 | 14 | CASSDEGGALKLFF | TGTGCCAGCAGTGACGAGGGAGGGGCACTGAAGCTTTTCTTT
TRBD1 | TRBJ2-7 | few | TRBV2 | 13 | CASRQGVFDEQYF | TGTGCCAGCAGGCAGGGGGTGTTCGACGAGCAGTACTTC
. | TRBJ2-3 | . | TRBV11-3 | 14 | CASSLDRATDTQYF | TGTGCCAGCAGCTTAGATCGCGCCACAGATACGCAGTATTTT
TRBD2 | TRBJ2-5 | once | TRBV7-2 | 18 | CASSLRFLAGVLMETQYF | TGTGCCAGCAGCTTAAGATTCCTAGCGGGAGTTCTGATGGAGACCCAGTACTTC
. | TRBJ2-5 | . | TRBV30 | 14 | CAWSVSRAQETQYF | TGTGCCTGGAGTGTCAGCAGGGCCCAAGAGACCCAGTACTTC
TRBD2 | TRBJ2-7 | . | TRBV6-6 | 14 | CAITPSGSSYEQYF | TGTGCCATTACGCCTAGCGGGAGCTCCTACGAGCAGTACTTC
TRBD2 | TRBJ2-7 | many | TRBV6-1 | 15 | CARIKSGEGPYEQYF | TGTGCCCGTATCAAATCGGGGGAGGGGCCCTACGAGCAGTACTTC
TRBD2 | TRBJ2-3 | . | TRBV19 | 15 | CASDRSGASTDTQYF | TGTGCCAGCGACCGCAGCGGGGCGAGCACAGATACGCAGTATTTT
. | TRBJ2-4 | many | TRBV5-1 | 15 | CASSLAQPGVNIQYF | TGCGCCAGCAGCTTGGCGCAGCCGGGGGTAAACATTCAGTACTTC
. | TRBJ1-2 | . | TRBV30 | 15 | CAWSVRSEGLDGYTF | TGTGCCTGGAGTGTAAGATCCGAGGGACTGGATGGCTACACCTTC
. | TRBJ1-2 | . | TRBV20-1 | 11 | CSARDGYGYTF | TGCAGTGCTAGGGACGGATACGGCTACACCTTC
TRBD2 | TRBJ2-4 | . | TRBV5-4 | 18 | CASSQTGTSGLAKNIQYF | TGTGCCAGCAGCCAAACCGGGACTAGCGGTTTAGCCAAAAACATTCAGTACTTC
. | TRBJ2-3 | . | TRBV13 | 11 | CASSLLNTQYF | TGTGCCAGCAGCCTGTTAAATACGCAGTATTTT
. | TRBJ2-7 | . | TRBV7-2 | 14 | CASSFNEGPYEQYF | TGTGCCAGCAGCTTTAACGAGGGTCCCTACGAGCAGTACTTC
. | TRBJ1-1 | . | TRBV30 | 11 | CAWSVGGEAFF | TGTGCCTGGAGTGTAGGTGGGGAAGCTTTCTTT
. | TRBJ1-1 | . | TRBV19 | 15 | CASSAPGHIDTEAFF | TGTGCCAGTAGTGCACCGGGACACATAGACACTGAAGCTTTCTTT
TRBD1 | TRBJ1-2 | . | TRBV19 | 13 | CASRDSSSYGYTF | TGTGCCAGCCGGGACAGTTCCTCCTATGGCTACACCTTC
TRBD2 | TRBJ2-2 | . | TRBV6-4 | 16 | CASKETSGGNTGELFF | TGTGCCAGCAAGGAGACTAGCGGGGGGAACACCGGGGAGCTGTTTTTT
. | TRBJ2-2 | . | TRBV7-8 | 14 | CASSLPNGHQVMFF | TGTGCCAGCAGCCTTCCCAACGGGCACCAGGTGATGTTTTTT
TRBD2 | TRBJ2-3 | . | TRBV10-2 | 19 | CASRAPGLAGGGRTDTQYF | TGCGCCAGCAGGGCCCCGGGACTAGCGGGAGGGGGGAGAACAGATACGCAGTATTTT
TRBD2 | TRBJ2-1 | . | TRBV2 | 14 | CASRAGTSGLEQFF | TGTGCCAGCAGGGCCGGGACTAGCGGCCTTGAGCAGTTCTTC
. | TRBJ1-5 | . | TRBV19 | 15 | CASSITVYSNQPQHF | TGTGCCAGTAGTATTACTGTGTATAGCAATCAGCCCCAGCATTTT
. | TRBJ2-3 | . | TRBV9 | 15 | CASSVVQGFTDTQYF | TGTGCCAGCAGCGTAGTACAGGGATTCACAGATACGCAGTATTTT
. | TRBJ1-5 | few | TRBV30 | 13 | CAWGKGSNQPQHF | TGTGCCTGGGGAAAAGGGAGCAATCAGCCCCAGCATTTT
. | TRBJ2-2 | . | TRBV5-8 | 12 | CASSRRPGELFF | TGTGCCAGCAGCCGGAGGCCCGGGGAGCTGTTTTTT
TRBD1 | TRBJ1-2 | many | TRBV5-1 | 14 | CASSIGDRAYGYTF | TGCGCCAGCAGCATCGGGGACAGGGCATATGGCTACACCTTC
. | TRBJ1-4 | . | TRBV11-3 | 14 | CASSPGTENEKLFF | TGTGCCAGCAGCCCTGGGACGGAAAATGAAAAACTGTTTTTT
. | TRBJ1-1 | once | TRBV10-2 | 13 | CASSYSANTEAFF | TGCGCCAGCAGCTACAGTGCGAACACTGAAGCTTTCTTT
. | TRBJ1-6 | many | TRBV23-1 | 12 | CASSRVNSPLHF | TGCGCCAGCAGTCGGGTTAATTCACCCCTCCACTTT
. | TRBJ2-7 | . | TRBV10-3 | 16 | CAISEPRGKSSYEQYF | TGTGCCATCAGTGAGCCTCGGGGGAAGAGCTCCTACGAGCAGTACTTC
. | TRBJ2-6 | . | TRBV6-5 | 13 | CASRPDGANVLTF | TGTGCCAGCCGGCCGGACGGGGCCAACGTCCTGACTTTC
. | TRBJ1-6 | . | TRBV6-1 | 15 | CASRGHDSYNSPLHF | TGTGCCAGCAGGGGACACGACTCCTATAATTCACCCCTCCACTTT
. | TRBJ2-7 | . | TRBV9 | 13 | CASSAGEDYEQYF | TGTGCCAGCAGCGCCGGAGAAGATTACGAGCAGTACTTC
. | TRBJ1-1 | . | TRBV5-1 | 16 | CASSPVLTGGNTEAFF | TGCGCCAGCAGCCCAGTCCTAACTGGGGGGAACACTGAAGCTTTCTTT
. | TRBJ2-1 | few | TRBV5-6 | 17 | CASSFGGVGMSYNEQFF | TGTGCCAGCAGCTTCGGAGGCGTGGGAATGTCTTACAATGAGCAGTTCTTC